The following is a TCR beta chain sequence with its context. The data were taken from a study of blood T cell repertoires in COVID-19. Germline loops: CDR1 SGHNT, CDR2 YENEEA. V gave up 5 bases and J gave up 5 bases; unmatched junction bases: 9. The CDR3 is made up of 16 amino acids. In the original workflow: Amplification with reference gene primers provided the estimates of nucleated cell counts. Data came from immunoSEQ multiplex PCR; TCRdb stores just in-frame clones and leaves some out. V and J calls and clone size are copied from that table; D and trimming were computed from the DNA. This sample carries roughly 100,000 clones, roughly 80% of them seen once, and the ten largest clones take 9.4%.

The chain employs TRBV11-3 and TRBJ2-5; TRBD1 matches 12 bases. This TCR derives from a woman aged 65 to 85 with acute or convalescent COVID-19. The sequenced sample consisted of peripheral blood. CDR3 in amino acids: CASSPGTGGAVETQYF. Here the CDR3 DNA reads TGTGCCAGCAGCCCTGGGACAGGGGGCGCGGTGGAGACCCAGTACTTC.